The clone carrying this T cell receptor beta chain was picked up a small number of times. The source of the sample is a study of blood T cell repertoires in COVID-19. Turning to the study itself: Samples came from the United States, Italy and Spain, spanning acute and convalescent COVID-19. T cells, B-cell-depleted T cells, or PBMCs provided the cDNA or gDNA that served as material.

Germline V lookup: CDR1 MNHEY, CDR2 SVGAGI. Trimming cost V 4 bases and J 10 bases; bases outside gene matches: 5. This CDR3 comprises 12 residues. Study processing details: Estimates of nucleated cell counts were drawn from the amplification of reference gene primers. The method was immunoSEQ multiplex PCR; TCRdb's version includes in-frame clones alone and lacks a portion of them. The V and J calls and clone size come from that table; D and trimming were worked out from the DNA. The table includes tens of thousands of clones, over 75% detected once. This sequence joins TRBV6-5 and TRBJ1-2; 8 bases agree with TRBD1. The material sequenced was peripheral blood. The clonotype originates from a human donor in a cohort sampled during active COVID-19. The donor label of this sample is uncertain. CDR3 amino acids: CASSSTGEAYTF. CDR3 DNA: TGTGCCAGCAGTTCGACAGGGGAAGCCTACACCTTC.